This TCR beta chain was sequenced for a study of control samples from healthy donors and cancer patients. Produced via immunoSEQ multiplex PCR; TCRdb's table is partial and in-frame only. The repertoire holds some 99,000 clones, with around 89% as singletons. Trimming pared 0 bases from V and 6 bases from J, leaving 5 bases between. Germline assignment: CDR1 SGHDN and CDR2 FVKESK. There are 12 residues in the CDR3. This TCR derives from a woman aged 50 to 60 in good health. What was sequenced was blood. The chain couples TRBV14 to TRBJ1-2; D is unresolved. CDR3 bases: TGTGCCAGCAGCCAAGACATCGATGGCTACACCTTC. It is translated as CASSQDIDGYTF.